This TCR beta chain was sequenced for a study of CD8 T cells in ankylosing spondylitis. Germline loops: CDR1 SGHDT, CDR2 YYEEEE. The CDR3 totals 15 residues. J gave up 7 bases and V 2 bases, and 9 bases lay outside the gene matches. TCRdb fed the 5' RACE reads into MiXCR, producing one record per CDR3 protein. The sample consists of about 110,000 distinct CDR3 sequences, 24% of them appearing once. The chain links TRBV5-6 to TRBJ2-7; 10 nucleotides align to TRBD2. Sequencing input: synovial fluid, either unsorted or a sorted T cell fraction (not recorded which). This TCR derives from a male donor with ankylosing spondylitis. The CDR3 coding sequence is TGTGCCAGCAGCTTTACTAGCGGGGTGAGAAGAGAGCAGTACTTC. Its translation is CASSFTSGVRREQYF.